A single sample gave rise to the 23 T cell receptor beta chains below, sequenced in a study of OX40 agonist ivuxolimab in advanced cancers. Clones were sequenced by immunoSEQ multiplex PCR, and TCRdb holds only the in-frame ones, with some missing. There are some 50,000 clones in the sample; roughly 84% occur only once, and around 1.5% lies in the top ten. The specimen was CD4+ or CD8+ T cells sorted from blood, collected in a trial of the OX40 agonist ivuxolimab. These receptors came from an adult with an advanced solid tumor such as melanoma, head and neck, liver or kidney cancer.

J is TRBJ1-1 and V is TRBV5-6; D is unresolved. The CDR3 contains 13 residues. V lost 5 bases to trimming and J lost 4 bases, with 12 bases between them. In germline, CDR1 is SGHDT, CDR2 YYEEEE. This chain's CDR3 is CASSLRLTTEAFF. The CDR3 region has the DNA TGTGCCAGCAGTCTGAGGCTTACCACTGAAGCTTTCTTT. Variable domain in full (rest from reference TRBV5-6 and TRBJ1-1): DAGVTQSPTHLIKTRGQQVTLRCSPKSGHDTVSWYQQALGQGPQFIFQYYEEEERQRGNFPDRFSGHQFPNYSSELNVNALLLGDSALYLCASSLRLTTEAFFGQGTRLTVV.

This clone was counted a few times. V usage is TRBV2 and J usage is TRBJ1-5; no definite D call. Germline CDR1 SNHLY, CDR2 FYNNEI. Trimming removed 8 bases from V and 5 bases from J, with 10 bases in between. CDR3 length: 12 residues. The CDR3 protein is CASGDTDQPQHF. As DNA, the CDR3 is TGTGCCAGCGGGGATACGGATCAGCCCCAGCATTTT.

The V gene is TRBV6-5, the J gene TRBJ2-7; a weak D match, TRBD1 (5 bases). The CDR3 totals 12 residues. Per germline, CDR1 MNHEY and CDR2 SVGAGI. V shed 4 bases and J shed 6 bases, with 10 bases lying between them. CDR3 region: CASSWGSTEQYF. CDR3 nucleotides: TGTGCCAGCAGTTGGGGCTCAACCGAGCAGTACTTC.

The genes are TRBV6-1 and TRBJ1-5; 10 bases fit TRBD1. V lost 4 bases to trimming and J lost 1 base; unmatched junction nucleotides: 7. The CDR3 contains 17 residues. Germline V gene lookup returns CDR1 MNHNS and CDR2 SASEGT. The chain's CDR3 is CASSGQGAGGSNQPQHF. The CDR3 DNA is TGTGCCAGCAGTGGACAGGGGGCGGGGGGAAGCAATCAGCCCCAGCATTTT.

J is TRBJ1-2 and V is TRBV5-1; D might be TRBD1 (5 bases). Germline V lookup: CDR1 SGHRS, CDR2 YFSETQ. Trimming removed 5 bases at V and 8 bases at J, with 16 bases between. The CDR3 length is 13 residues. The CDR3: CASSDAQGYGYTF. CDR3 nucleotide sequence: TGCGCCAGCAGTGACGCTCAGGGATACGGCTACACCTTC.

J is TRBJ2-7 and V is TRBV7-8; 8 nucleotides line up with TRBD1. The CDR3 contains 16 residues. Germline CDR1 and CDR2: SGHVS and FQNEAQ. The V gene end was trimmed by 5 bases and the J gene end by 5 bases; junction bases not matched to a gene: 14. CDR3 DNA: TGTGCCAGCAGCGTCCTAACCGGACAGGGTGCTAACGAGCAGTACTTC. Protein: CASSVLTGQGANEQYF.

The rearrangement uses TRBV10-3 and TRBJ1-2; possible D gene TRBD1, 5 bases. Germline V lookup: CDR1 ENHRY, CDR2 SYGVKD. The CDR3 extends over 13 amino acids. The V and J ends lost 10 bases and 4 bases respectively, with 16 bases between them. Written as DNA, the CDR3 is TGTGCCACCAGGGATCCAGCGATCTATGGCTACACCTTC. It yields the protein CATRDPAIYGYTF.

The CDR3 region is CASTPAGATRLSNYGYTF. For the CDR3, the DNA is TGTGCCAGCACGCCGGCTGGGGCAACCCGCCTTTCTAACTATGGCTACACCTTC. The V and J genes are TRBV6-4 and TRBJ1-2; a weak D match, TRBD1 (5 bases). This CDR3 is 18 amino acids long. V was trimmed by 7 bases and J by 0 bases, leaving 24 bases between them. Germline assignment: CDR1 MRHNA and CDR2 SNTAGT.

This chain links TRBV7-9 with TRBJ1-4; the D is unclear. Trimming cost V 1 base and J 0 bases, with 9 bases left between them. This CDR3 is built from 16 residues. Looked up from germline, CDR1 is SEHNR and CDR2 is FQNEAQ (reference sequence). CDR3 region: CASSLEQAATNEKLFF. The CDR3 DNA reads as TGTGCCAGCAGCTTAGAACAAGCCGCAACTAATGAAAAACTGTTTTTT.

With respect to this clone: Other DNA sequences in this specimen translate into the identical CDR3. The chain carries TRBV19 and TRBJ2-7, with 8 bases fitting TRBD1. The J segment lost 3 bases and the V segment lost 4 bases, leaving 2 bases of the junction unmatched. Germline CDR1 is LNHDA and CDR2 is SQIVND (reference sequence). This CDR3 is 13 amino acids long. CDR3 amino acids: CASSTGQGYEQYF. The CDR3 DNA reads TGTGCCAGTAGTACTGGACAGGGCTACGAGCAGTACTTC.

The chain carries TRBV5-1 and TRBJ1-1; TRBD1 aligns across 9 bases. Trimming took 4 bases from V and 0 from J; bases not matched to a gene: 7. Germline V gene data show CDR1 as SGHRS and CDR2 as YFSETQ. The CDR3 totals 16 residues. The CDR3: CASSPGTGSLNTEAFF. The CDR3, as DNA: TGCGCCAGCAGCCCCGGGACAGGGTCTCTGAACACTGAAGCTTTCTTT.

The table lists this clone with a few counts. The DNA for the CDR3 is TGCGCCAGCAGCCGGACAGGGGATACCCAAGAGACCCAGTACTTC. It encodes CASSRTGDTQETQYF. The chain has TRBV5-1 and TRBJ2-5; TRBD1 matches at 9 bases. J was trimmed by 1 base and V by 4 bases; bases with no gene match: 5. Germline-derived CDR1 and CDR2 are SGHRS and YFSETQ. This CDR3 is 15 amino acids long.

The chain recombines TRBV2 with TRBJ2-2, with 7 nucleotides matching TRBD1. The germline CDR1 and CDR2 sequences are SNHLY and FYNNEI. Trimming took 5 bases from V and 1 from J; bases not matched to a gene: 7. This CDR3 region has 16 residues. The CDR3 loop reads CASSRQGIENTGELFF. CDR3 sequence (DNA): TGTGCCAGCAGTAGACAGGGAATAGAGAACACCGGGGAGCTGTTTTTT.

The chain carries TRBV18 and TRBJ1-1, with D hard to call. The CDR3 contains 14 residues. The germline V gene has CDR1 KGHSH and CDR2 LQKENI. Trimming stripped 1 base from V and 3 bases from J, with 9 bases between. CDR3 coding DNA: TGTGCCAGCTCACCACAGGGTAGTGACACTGAAGCTTTCTTT. Protein: CASSPQGSDTEAFF.

This sequence joins TRBV7-9 and TRBJ2-6; no clear D gene. This CDR3 is 15 amino acids long. Germline V gene sequence: CDR1 SEHNR, CDR2 FQNEAQ (reference sequence). Deletions cut 3 bases from V and 0 bases from J, with 6 bases between. The CDR3 bases are TGTGCCAGCAGCTTCCGGACCTCTGGGGCCAACGTCCTGACTTTC. Protein product: CASSFRTSGANVLTF. The complete variable domain, with remaining parts taken from reference TRBV7-9 and TRBJ2-6, reads DTGVSQNPRHKITKRGQNVTFRCDPISEHNRLYWYRQTLGQGPEFLTYFQNEAQLEKSRLLSDRFSAERPKGSFSTLEIQRTEQGDSAMYLCASSFRTSGANVLTFGAGSRLTVL.

J is TRBJ2-5 and V is TRBV10-3; perhaps TRBD2 as D (5 bases). Trimming shortened V by 3 bases and J by 1 base, and 15 bases separated the two germline ends. The CDR3 covers 16 residues. The germline CDR1 and CDR2 sequences are ENHRY and SYGVKD. As DNA, the CDR3 is TGTGCCATCAGTGAAAAGAGCGGACCCTTCCAAGAGACCCAGTACTTC. It translates to CAISEKSGPFQETQYF.

The rearrangement joins TRBV11-2 to TRBJ2-7, with D perhaps matching TRBD1 or TRBD2 (6 bases each). The CDR3 covers 15 residues. In germline, CDR1 is SGHAT, CDR2 FQNNGV. The ends were cut back, 5 bases at V and 4 bases at J, with 18 bases in the middle. The CDR3 nucleotides read TGTGCCAGCAGCCTGGGAAGGGGGGCAATGTACGAGCAGTACTTC. Translation gives CASSLGRGAMYEQYF.

The chain links TRBV6-1 to TRBJ1-1; 8 bases agree with TRBD1. V gave up 8 bases and J gave up 1 base; unmatched junction bases: 6. This CDR3 region has 14 residues. CDR1 and CDR2 from the germline V gene are MNHNS and SASEGT. The CDR3 DNA is TGTGCCAGCCAGGGGGCCCCTGAGAACACTGAAGCTTTCTTT. Translation gives CASQGAPENTEAFF.

This chain uses TRBV4-2 with TRBJ2-1, with 7 positions matching TRBD1. There are 15 residues in the CDR3. The germline V gene has CDR1 LGHNA and CDR2 YNFKEQ. V gave up 1 base and J gave up 7 bases; unmatched junction bases: 7. The CDR3 DNA sequence: TGTGCCAGCAGCCAAGGGGGTTGGGGACAGAATGAGCAGTTCTTC. It codes for CASSQGGWGQNEQFF.

The rearrangement links TRBV6-6 to TRBJ2-1; TRBD1 agrees at 9 bases. V was clipped by 3 bases and J by 10 bases; unmatched bases: 4. The CDR3 is 13 residues long. Germline CDR1 is MNHNY and CDR2 is SVGAGI (reference sequence). CDR3: CASSYEDRGEQFF. CDR3 nucleotide sequence: TGTGCCAGCAGTTATGAGGACAGGGGCGAGCAGTTCTTC.

The chain has TRBV9 and TRBJ2-1; perhaps TRBD1 as D (5 bases). The V gene's germline CDR1 is SGDLS and CDR2 YYNGEE. Trimming took 3 bases from V and 1 from J, leaving 8 bases between them. CDR3 length: 14 residues. The DNA of the CDR3 is TGTGCCAGCAGCGCCAGGGAATCCTACAATGAGCAGTTCTTC. Translating it yields CASSARESYNEQFF.

The chain combines TRBV5-1 with TRBJ1-5; D remains ambiguous. V lost 4 bases to trimming and J lost 2 bases, with 10 bases between them. Germline values: CDR1 SGHRS, CDR2 YFSETQ. This CDR3 comprises 14 residues. CDR3 sequence reads: CASSPVPGNQPQHF. CDR3 in DNA: TGCGCCAGCAGCCCCGTCCCAGGCAATCAGCCCCAGCATTTT.

The CDR3 sequence: CASSLAGTSYEQYF. CDR3 in DNA: TGTGCCAGCAGCTTGGCCGGGACCTCCTACGAGCAGTACTTC. The chain uses TRBV5-5 and TRBJ2-7; D is perhaps TRBD1 or TRBD2 (5 bases each). CDR1 SGHKS and CDR2 YYEKEE come from the germline V gene (reference sequence). Between the trimmed V and J ends, which lost 0 bases and 0 bases, there was a span of 7 bases. The length of the CDR3 is 14 residues.